The sequence of this TCR beta chain was determined in a study of cytomegalovirus exposure and HLA in healthy donors. After removal of 4 bases from V and 5 bases from J, the junction contained 2 bases not matched to a gene. The CDR3 length is 13 residues. Germline V gene sequence: CDR1 SNHLY, CDR2 FYNNEI. Study-level results: A later analysis by the authors found several of the most significant clusters apparently linked to common viral pathogens.

PCR used 60 Vbeta primers and 13 Jbeta primers. Assay used: immunoSEQ multiplex PCR; TCRdb lists only in-frame clones, some missing. Here the sample spans 150,000 to 200,000 clones, 70% to 90% being singletons. Turning to this clone: Its antigen is still unknown.

The gene calls are TRBV2 and TRBJ1-2, with 9 bases lining up with TRBD1. The source of this sequence is a man younger than 30 in good health and CMV-seropositive. Sequencing was performed on PBMCs. The CDR3: CASSVGTGYGYTF. CDR3 DNA: TGTGCCAGCAGTGTCGGGACAGGGTATGGCTACACCTTC.